Following are 25 T cell receptor beta chains from one sample sequenced in a study of cytomegalovirus exposure and HLA in healthy donors. Data came from immunoSEQ multiplex PCR; TCRdb stores just in-frame clones and leaves some out. The sample contains 250,000 to 300,000 clones, approximately 86% of which appear only once. Sequencing input: PBMCs. These receptors were obtained from a woman aged 18-35 years in good health and CMV-seronegative.

The chain couples TRBV7-6 to TRBJ1-1, with a weak D call TRBD1 (5 bases). Per germline, CDR1 SGHVS and CDR2 FNYEAQ. CDR3 length: 15 residues. V was pared by 0 bases and J by 1 base, with 9 bases between. The CDR3 reads CASSLANQGNTEAFF. In nucleotides, the CDR3 is TGTGCCAGCAGCTTAGCGAATCAGGGGAACACTGAAGCTTTCTTT. Combining the CDR3 with reference TRBV7-6 and TRBJ1-1 gives the whole variable domain GAGVSQSPRYKVTKRGQDVALRCDPISGHVSLYWYRQALGQGPEFLTYFNYEAQQDKSGLPNDRFSAERPEGSISTLTIQRTEQRDSAMYRCASSLANQGNTEAFFGQGTRLTVV.

The chain uses TRBV6-5 and TRBJ1-5; maybe TRBD1 (6 bases). V was pared by 6 bases and J by 1 base, with 10 bases between. In germline, CDR1 is MNHEY, CDR2 SVGAGI. The CDR3 contains 14 residues. CDR3 sequence reads: CASRHRDSNQPQHF. The CDR3 DNA reads TGTGCCAGCAGACACAGGGACAGCAATCAGCCCCAGCATTTT.

This clone was observed once. V and J are TRBV25-1 and TRBJ1-2; no reliable D call. CDR3 length equals 14 residues. Germline V gene data show CDR1 as MGHDK and CDR2 as SYGVNS. Trimming shortened V by 5 bases and J by 0 bases, and 10 bases separated the two germline ends. CDR3 DNA: TGTGCCAGCAGTACCGGGGAGACTAACTATGGCTACACCTTC. Residues: CASSTGETNYGYTF.

The CDR3 nucleotides read TGCGCCAGCAGCTTGGCCCTCCTACAGGGGCGTTCTGGTTACACCTTC. Translating gives CASSLALLQGRSGYTF. The rearrangement joins TRBV5-1 to TRBJ1-2, with 7 nucleotides matching TRBD1. This CDR3 contains 16 residues. The trim removed 0 bases at V and 11 bases at J, leaving 16 bases unmatched. Looked up from germline, CDR1 is SGHRS and CDR2 is YFSETQ.

The chain joins TRBV7-6 to TRBJ2-7, with TRBD1 matching 7 bases. Germline V gene data show CDR1 as SGHVS and CDR2 as FNYEAQ. V lost 5 bases and J lost 7; bases outside the gene matches: 14. The length of the CDR3 is 15 residues. The CDR3: CASSKTQGTMAEQYF. CDR3 nucleotide sequence: TGTGCCAGCAGCAAAACACAGGGGACGATGGCGGAGCAGTACTTC.

The chain joins TRBV11-2 to TRBJ2-7; no clear D gene. Germline loops: CDR1 SGHAT, CDR2 FQNNGV. Trimming removed 5 bases at V and 5 bases at J, with 7 bases between. The CDR3 has 11 residues. The CDR3: CASSLDNEQYF. CDR3 DNA: TGTGCCAGCAGCCTCGACAACGAGCAGTACTTC.

The gene calls are TRBV4-3 and TRBJ2-1, with 10 bases matching TRBD1. The CDR3 covers 16 residues. The germline V gene has CDR1 LGHNA and CDR2 YSLEER. V was clipped by 2 bases and J by 7 bases; unmatched bases: 8. The CDR3 is CASSQTGTGVRNEQFF. The CDR3 bases are TGCGCCAGCAGCCAAACCGGGACAGGGGTGCGTAATGAGCAGTTCTTC.

V and J are TRBV7-2 and TRBJ1-1; TRBD1 agrees at 9 bases. CDR1 SGHTA and CDR2 FQGNSA come from the germline V gene. The V segment lost 1 base and the J segment 4 bases; nucleotides outside the gene matches: 4. This CDR3 region has 15 residues. The CDR3 spells CASSLDWTGVTEAFF. The CDR3 DNA reads as TGTGCCAGCAGCTTAGATTGGACAGGGGTCACTGAAGCTTTCTTT.

This clone was detected only once. In DNA form, the CDR3 reads TGCGCCAGCAGCTCCCCAGGGGCTGGTGGCTACACCTTC. Its protein product is CASSSPGAGGYTF. This sequence joins TRBV5-1 and TRBJ1-2; maybe TRBD1 (6 bases). The CDR3 extends over 13 amino acids. V lost 3 bases and J 7 bases, leaving 13 bases between the germline ends. Germline assignment: CDR1 SGHRS and CDR2 YFSETQ.

V is TRBV5-1 and J is TRBJ1-4, with TRBD1 identical over 9 bases. J lost 5 bases, V lost 4 bases, and 9 bases had no gene match. The CDR3 contains 16 residues. Germline-derived CDR1 and CDR2 are SGHRS and YFSETQ. CDR3 sequence (DNA): TGCGCCAGCAGCCCAGGAATAGGGACAGGGAATGAAAAACTGTTTTTT. Its protein is CASSPGIGTGNEKLFF.

This chain joins TRBV5-1 and TRBJ2-3; the D gene is possibly TRBD2 (6 bases). CDR1 SGHRS and CDR2 YFSETQ come from the germline V gene. The ends were cut back, 2 bases at V and 4 bases at J, with 17 bases in the middle. The CDR3 runs to 16 residues. CDR3 DNA sequence: TGCGCCAGCAGCTTAGCCGGGGGACCCTTTGCAGATACGCAGTATTTT. Its translation: CASSLAGGPFADTQYF.

This clone was seen a single time. The chain is built from TRBV28 and TRBJ2-1, with D perhaps TRBD1 (6 bases). The V end was cut by 1 base, the J end by 0 bases, with 19 bases between. CDR1 and CDR2 from the germline V gene are MDHEN and SYDVKM. This CDR3 has 19 amino acids. CDR3 protein: CASSLLGIAGTPSYNEQFF. CDR3 nucleotides: TGTGCCAGCAGTTTATTGGGGATCGCCGGGACACCCTCCTACAATGAGCAGTTCTTC.

The chain couples TRBV6-1 to TRBJ2-2; maybe TRBD1 (5 bases). Per germline, CDR1 MNHNS and CDR2 SASEGT. This CDR3 region has 13 residues. Trimming stripped 4 bases from V and 4 bases from J, with 7 bases between. The CDR3 nucleotides read TGTGCCAGCAGTGGCCAGGGCACCGGGGAGCTGTTTTTT. Translating gives CASSGQGTGELFF.

CDR3 protein: CSVPETSGIGGELFF. The CDR3 region has the DNA TGCAGCGTACCCGAGACTAGCGGGATAGGAGGGGAGCTGTTTTTT. V and J are TRBV29-1 and TRBJ2-2, with 11 positions matching TRBD2. The trim removed 6 bases at V and 8 bases at J, leaving 11 bases unmatched. CDR3 length: 15 amino acids. The V gene's germline CDR1 is SQVTM and CDR2 ANQGSEA.

The CDR3 nucleotides read TGTGCCAGCAGCCGATGGGTCCAGGGGGCATACAATGAGCAGTTCTTC. Translating it yields CASSRWVQGAYNEQFF. The chain recombines TRBV5-6 with TRBJ2-1; 8 bases fit TRBD1. Trimming cost V 4 bases and J 4 bases; bases outside gene matches: 10. The CDR3 contains 16 residues. Germline CDR1 and CDR2: SGHDT and YYEEEE.

This clone was detected only once. This chain joins TRBV5-6 and TRBJ2-5; 14 bases agree with TRBD2. Germline V gene lookup returns CDR1 SGHDT and CDR2 YYEEEE. The J segment lost 3 bases and the V segment lost 3 bases, leaving 4 bases of the junction unmatched. CDR3 length: 16 amino acids. This CDR3 is CASSSLGLAGEETQYF. The CDR3 DNA is TGTGCCAGCAGCTCGCTGGGACTAGCGGGAGAAGAGACCCAGTACTTC.

This sequence joins TRBV18 and TRBJ2-7; 7 positions match TRBD1. Germline CDR1 is KGHSH and CDR2 is LQKENI. Losses at the gene ends were 0 bases for V and 0 bases for J; bases not matched to a gene: 5. The CDR3 is 16 amino acids. The DNA for the CDR3 is TGTGCCAGCTCACCACCTATGGGACAGAACTCCTACGAGCAGTACTTC. It yields the protein CASSPPMGQNSYEQYF.

V gene TRBV10-3 combines with J gene TRBJ1-4, with TRBD1 as a possible D gene (5 bases). V lost 6 bases and J lost 8, with 13 bases in between. The CDR3 consists of 13 residues. In germline, CDR1 is ENHRY, CDR2 SYGVKD. This chain's CDR3 is CAISSGPGEKLFF. For the CDR3, the DNA is TGTGCCATCAGCTCCGGCCCAGGGGAAAAACTGTTTTTT.

V gene TRBV7-9 combines with J gene TRBJ1-2; 7 bases are a match to TRBD1. The CDR3 length is 14 residues. Germline V lookup: CDR1 SEHNR, CDR2 FQNEAQ (reference sequence). With V trimmed by 2 bases and J by 3 bases, 3 bases remained unmatched. CDR3 sequence: CASSLMQGDYGYTF. The CDR3 DNA reads as TGTGCCAGCAGCTTAATGCAGGGGGACTATGGCTACACCTTC.

The V call is TRBV5-1, the J call TRBJ1-1; 7 positions agree with TRBD1. CDR1 is SGHRS, CDR2 YFSETQ, per germline. With 3 bases clipped from V and 0 bases from J, the junction kept 2 bases outside the gene matches. This CDR3 is 14 amino acids long. The CDR3 nucleotides read TGCGCCAGCAGCTCGACAGGGATGAACACTGAAGCTTTCTTT. It is translated as CASSSTGMNTEAFF.

CDR3 sequence reads: CASSTGPREETQYF. Here the CDR3 DNA reads TGTGCCAGTAGCACAGGGCCGAGGGAAGAGACCCAGTACTTC. The chain couples TRBV9 to TRBJ2-5; D may be TRBD1 (6 bases). This CDR3 region has 14 residues. Between the trimmed V and J ends, which lost 8 bases and 3 bases, there was a span of 17 bases. Germline V gene sequence: CDR1 SGDLS, CDR2 YYNGEE.

V and J are TRBV9 and TRBJ2-1; D gene ambiguous. The V gene lost 1 base and the J gene lost 5 bases, with 4 bases spanning the gap. This CDR3 region has 12 residues. Germline V CDR1 and CDR2: SGDLS, YYNGEE. The CDR3 sequence: CASSVQDNEQFF. CDR3 nucleotide sequence: TGTGCCAGCAGCGTACAGGACAATGAGCAGTTCTTC.

The chain employs TRBV11-3 and TRBJ2-1; no clear D gene. Germline V CDR1 and CDR2: SGHNT, YENEEA. This CDR3 contains 11 residues. Trimming took off 5 bases at V and 7 bases at J, with 6 bases between the two ends. The CDR3 loop is CASSPQNEQFF. DNA of the CDR3: TGTGCCAGCAGCCCCCAAAATGAGCAGTTCTTC.

This clone was recorded once. The chain recombines TRBV5-1 with TRBJ1-4; 8 bases are shared with TRBD1. J was trimmed by 8 bases and V by 4 bases; bases with no gene match: 7. The CDR3 length is 14 residues. Germline V gene data show CDR1 as SGHRS and CDR2 as YFSETQ. The CDR3 here is CASSPTGEGEKLFF. The DNA for the CDR3 is TGCGCCAGCAGCCCGACAGGGGAGGGGGAAAAACTGTTTTTT.

This chain joins TRBV5-1 and TRBJ1-1, with D unresolved. Trimming removed 2 bases at V and 4 bases at J, with 9 bases between. Germline V gene lookup returns CDR1 SGHRS and CDR2 YFSETQ. This CDR3 has 13 residues. The CDR3 here is CASSFHRSTEAFF. DNA for the CDR3: TGCGCCAGCAGCTTCCACAGATCCACTGAAGCTTTCTTT.